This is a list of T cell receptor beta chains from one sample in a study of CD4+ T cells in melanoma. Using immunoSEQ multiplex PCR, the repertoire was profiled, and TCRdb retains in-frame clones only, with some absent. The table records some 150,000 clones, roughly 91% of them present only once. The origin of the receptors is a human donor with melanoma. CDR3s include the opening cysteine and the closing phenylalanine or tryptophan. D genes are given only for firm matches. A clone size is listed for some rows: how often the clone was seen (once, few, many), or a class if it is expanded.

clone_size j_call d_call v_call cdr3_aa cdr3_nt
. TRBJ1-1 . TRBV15 CATSTVDWNTEAFF TGTGCCACCAGCACCGTGGACTGGAACACTGAAGCTTTCTTT
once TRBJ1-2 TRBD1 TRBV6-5 CASGDYRGNYGYTF TGTGCCAGCGGGGACTACAGGGGGAACTATGGCTACACCTTC
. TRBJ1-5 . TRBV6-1 CASSEAMGDGQPQHF TGTGCCAGCAGTGAAGCGATGGGAGACGGTCAGCCCCAGCATTTT
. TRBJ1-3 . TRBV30 CARSKGSSGNTIYF TGTGCCCGTAGTAAGGGCTCTTCTGGAAACACCATATATTTT
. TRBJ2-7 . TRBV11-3 CASSLVGNYEQYF TGTGCCAGCAGCTTAGTTGGCAACTACGAGCAGTACTTC
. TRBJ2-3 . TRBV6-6 CASSYRGTSTDTQYF TGTGCCAGCAGTTACAGGGGAACTAGCACAGATACGCAGTATTTT
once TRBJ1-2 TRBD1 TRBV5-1 CASSLEGALTNYGYTF TGCGCCAGCAGCTTGGAGGGGGCGCTTACTAACTATGGCTACACCTTC
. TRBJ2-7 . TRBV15 CATSRRSGHQSYEQYF TGTGCCACCAGCCGAAGATCGGGACACCAATCCTACGAGCAGTACTTC
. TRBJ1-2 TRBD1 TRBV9 CASGTGGYTGYTF TGTGCCAGCGGGACAGGGGGCTATACTGGCTACACCTTC
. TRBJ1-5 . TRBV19 CASSLNSGNQPQHF TGTGCCAGTAGTCTTAACTCCGGCAATCAGCCCCAGCATTTT
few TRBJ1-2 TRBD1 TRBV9 CASSPTGTGESFGYTF TGTGCCAGCAGCCCGACCGGGACAGGGGAATCTTTTGGCTACACCTTC
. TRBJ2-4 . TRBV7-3 CASSSGGGGNIQYF TGTGCCAGCAGCTCAGGGGGAGGGGGGAACATTCAGTACTTC
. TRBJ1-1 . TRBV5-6 CASSFRPLNTEAFF TGTGCCAGCAGCTTCCGGCCCCTGAACACTGAAGCTTTCTTT
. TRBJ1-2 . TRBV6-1 CASRYTGSDYGYTF TGTGCCAGCAGGTATACAGGGAGTGACTATGGCTACACCTTC
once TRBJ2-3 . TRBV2 CASRRSSVRTDTQYF TGTGCCAGCAGACGCAGCTCTGTGAGGACAGATACGCAGTATTTT
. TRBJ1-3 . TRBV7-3 CASSSGNSGNTIYF TGTGCCAGCAGCTCGGGGAACTCTGGAAACACCATATATTTT
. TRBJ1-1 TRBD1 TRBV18 CASSGDRNTEAFF TGTGCCAGCTCCGGGGACAGGAACACTGAAGCTTTCTTT
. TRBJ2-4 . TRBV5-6 CASSFGGMGYIQYF TGTGCCAGCAGCTTTGGAGGGATGGGATACATTCAGTACTTC
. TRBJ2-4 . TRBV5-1 CSKIEGLAKNIQYF TGCTCCAAAATTGAGGGATTAGCCAAAAACATTCAGTACTTC
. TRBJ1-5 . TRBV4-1 CASSQGGAGLGQPQHF TGCGCCAGCAGCCAAGGGGGGGCGGGTTTGGGTCAGCCCCAGCATTTT
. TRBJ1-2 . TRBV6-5 CASSYDSRTGYGYTF TGTGCCAGCAGTTACGATTCGAGGACCGGCTATGGCTACACCTTC
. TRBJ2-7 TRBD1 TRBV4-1 CASSQGIETGGPRKYF TGCGCCAGCAGCCAAGGTATTGAAACAGGGGGCCCGCGGAAGTACTTC
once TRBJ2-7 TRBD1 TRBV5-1 CEWDREFYEQYF TGCGAATGGGACAGGGAGTTCTACGAGCAGTACTTC
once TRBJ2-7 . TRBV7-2 CASSRGLLREQYF TGTGCCAGCAGCCGGGGACTCCTCCGCGAACAGTACTTC
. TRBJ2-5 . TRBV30 CAWSGGSGGQETQYF TGTGCCTGGAGTGGGGGGTCGGGCGGACAAGAGACCCAGTACTTC
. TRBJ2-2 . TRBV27 CASSTGTTGELFF TGTGCCAGCAGTACAGGAACGACCGGGGAGCTGTTTTTT
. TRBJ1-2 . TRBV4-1 CASSQDPRPSNYGYTF TGCGCCAGCAGCCAAGATCCGAGACCATCTAACTATGGCTACACCTTC
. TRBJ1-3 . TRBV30 CAWGGVGSGNTIYF TGTGCCTGGGGGGGGGTCGGGTCTGGAAACACCATATATTTT
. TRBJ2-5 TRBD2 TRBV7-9 CASSLYGGGAQETQYF TGTGCCAGCAGCTTATACGGCGGGGGGGCCCAAGAGACCCAGTACTTC
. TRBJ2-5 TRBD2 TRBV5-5 CASSLALAGGRETQYF TGTGCCAGCAGCTTGGCGCTAGCGGGGGGACGTGAGACCCAGTACTTC
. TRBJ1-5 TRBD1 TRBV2 CASSPQGNQPQHF TGTGCCAGCAGCCCACAGGGGAATCAGCCCCAGCATTTT
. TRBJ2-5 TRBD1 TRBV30 CAWSGGGPETQYF TGTGCCTGGAGTGGAGGGGGCCCAGAGACCCAGTACTTC
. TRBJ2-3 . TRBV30 CASTQLSRDTQYF TGTGCCTCTACACAACTTAGCCGGGATACGCAGTATTTT
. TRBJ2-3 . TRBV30 CAWSVLASDTQYF TGTGCCTGGAGTGTACTAGCATCAGATACGCAGTATTTT
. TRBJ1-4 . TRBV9 CASSVGGSNEKLFF TGTGCCAGCAGCGTAGGGGGTTCCAATGAAAAACTGTTTTTT
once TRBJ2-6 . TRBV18 CASSTAASGANVLTF TGTGCCAGCTCAACAGCGGCCTCTGGGGCCAACGTCCTGACTTTC
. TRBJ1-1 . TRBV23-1 CASSQNSGNTEAFF TGCGCCAGCAGTCAAAACTCGGGTAACACTGAAGCTTTCTTT
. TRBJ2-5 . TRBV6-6 CASSWERDQTQYF TGTGCCAGCAGTTGGGAGAGGGACCAGACCCAGTACTTC
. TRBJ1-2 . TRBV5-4 CASSLTGPYGYTF TGTGCCAGCAGCTTGACGGGTCCCTATGGCTACACCTTC
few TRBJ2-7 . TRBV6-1 CASSGRGSSYEQYF TGTGCCAGCAGTGGAAGAGGGAGCTCCTACGAGCAGTACTTC
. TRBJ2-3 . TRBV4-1 CASSLQRASTDTQYF TGCGCCAGCAGCCTACAGCGGGCAAGCACAGATACGCAGTATTTT
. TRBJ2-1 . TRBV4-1 CASSHRTSGTSSYNEQFF TGCGCCAGCAGCCACCGTACTTCCGGGACTTCCTCCTACAATGAGCAGTTCTTC
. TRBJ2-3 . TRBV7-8 CASSLGGAAGDTQYF TGTGCCAGCAGCTTAGGTGGGGCTGCTGGGGATACGCAGTATTTT
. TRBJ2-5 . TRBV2 CASSEFGQGETQYF TGTGCCAGCAGTGAATTTGGTCAGGGCGAGACCCAGTACTTC
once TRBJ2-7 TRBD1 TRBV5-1 CASRGTEVNYEQYF TGCGCCAGCAGGGGGACAGAGGTCAACTACGAGCAGTACTTC